This section outlines one T cell receptor (beta chain) sequence together with its context. What it recognizes is unknown. CDR3 length: 14 amino acids. J lost 4 bases, V lost 7 bases, and 8 bases had no gene match. TCRdb reanalysed the RT-PCR reads using MiXCR and keeps one entry per CDR3 protein. This table has roughly 500,000 distinct CDR3 sequences, approximately 15% appearing once. The sample belongs to a study of response to subunit inactivated influenza vaccine. Study results and caveats: The authors put forward the suggestion that each seasonal influenza vaccination may bring in only a limited number of new T cells.

This clonotype originated in a man aged 50 to 75 who received an inactivated influenza vaccine. J is TRBJ2-7 and V is TRBV12-3 or TRBV12-4, with 9 positions matching TRBD1. The material sequenced was CD4+ T cells sorted from PBMCs, taken 23 months after vaccination. The CDR3 sequence is CASIAGTGSYEQYF. The CDR3, as DNA: TGTGCCAGCATCGCCGGGACAGGGAGTTACGAGCAGTACTTC.